This TCR beta chain was obtained from a study of blood T cell repertoires in COVID-19. Study-wide background: PBMCs, B-cell-depleted T cells, or T cells provided the cDNA or gDNA that made up the material.

Source study methods: Estimates of nucleated cell counts were drawn from the amplification of reference gene primers. Generated by immunoSEQ multiplex PCR, the TCRdb table keeps only in-frame clones and is missing some. D and trimming come from the DNA, and the V and J calls and clone size come from that table. The repertoire holds 190,000 or so clones, with less than 90% as singletons. The J segment lost 7 bases and the V segment lost 4 bases, leaving 6 bases of the junction unmatched. Germline V gene lookup returns CDR1 SGHNT and CDR2 YYREEE (reference sequence). The CDR3 has 14 residues. Sequencing was carried out using peripheral blood. This clonotype was obtained from an older woman with acute or convalescent COVID-19. The chain employs TRBV5-4 and TRBJ1-4; 8 bases are shared with TRBD1. As DNA, the CDR3 is TGTGCCAGCAGCCCGACAGGGGTCGGTGAAAAACTGTTTTTT. Amino acid sequence: CASSPTGVGEKLFF.